This TCR beta chain was retrieved from a study of blood T cell repertoires in COVID-19. Overall study: Some COVID-19 samples were acute and others convalescent; all came from the United States, Italy and Spain. PBMCs, B-cell-depleted T cells, or T cells provided the cDNA or gDNA that made up the material.

In the original processing: Nucleated cell number was recorded as an estimate derived from reference gene primer amplification. Using immunoSEQ multiplex PCR, the repertoire was profiled, and TCRdb retains in-frame clones only, with some absent. Clone size and the V and J calls come from that table; the DNA yielded D and trimming. The sample carries roughly 80,000 clones, about four fifths recorded once. This CDR3 contains 16 residues. Per germline, CDR1 SGHRS and CDR2 YFSETQ. J lost 7 bases, V lost 4 bases, and 11 bases had no gene match. The source material was peripheral blood. This sequence was found in a human donor in a cohort sampled during active COVID-19. J is TRBJ1-6 and V is TRBV5-1; TRBD1 matches 7 bases. CDR3 nucleotide sequence: TGCGCCAGCAGCGAGGGACAGATCTTACTCAATTCACCCCTCCACTTT. It encodes CASSEGQILLNSPLHF.